This T cell receptor beta chain was identified in a study of T cell responses to AZD1222 COVID-19 vaccine. The repertoire was sequenced with immunoSEQ multiplex PCR; TCRdb's copy has only in-frame clones and lacks some. The sample holds some 110,000 clones, 70% to 90% seen once. Germline assignment: CDR1 KGHDR and CDR2 SFDVKD. The length of the CDR3 is 16 residues. The V segment lost 4 bases and the J segment 3 bases; nucleotides outside the gene matches: 8. The sequence was obtained from an adult in good health. The material was peripheral blood, obtained on day 0 of MenACWY control vaccination. The chain is built from TRBV24-1 and TRBJ1-2; 9 bases match TRBD1. The CDR3 spells CATSDPGTGLDYGYTF. The CDR3, as DNA: TGTGCCACCAGTGACCCCGGGACAGGGTTGGACTATGGCTACACCTTC.